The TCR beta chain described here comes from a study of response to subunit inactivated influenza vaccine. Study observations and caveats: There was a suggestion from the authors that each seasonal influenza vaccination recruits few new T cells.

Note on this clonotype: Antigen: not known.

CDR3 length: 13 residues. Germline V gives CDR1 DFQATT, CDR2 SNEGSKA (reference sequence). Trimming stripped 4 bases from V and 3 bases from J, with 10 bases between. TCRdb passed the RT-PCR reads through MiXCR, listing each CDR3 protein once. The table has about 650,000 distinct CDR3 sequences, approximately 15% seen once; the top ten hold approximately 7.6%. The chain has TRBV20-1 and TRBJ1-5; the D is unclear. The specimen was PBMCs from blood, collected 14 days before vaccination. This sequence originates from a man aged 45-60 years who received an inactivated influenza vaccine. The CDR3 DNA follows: TGCAGTGCTACCCAGAATCACAATCAGCCCCAGCATTTT. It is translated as CSATQNHNQPQHF.